This T cell receptor (beta chain) was recovered during a study of CXCR3-negative and CXCR3-positive naive CD8 T cells. Across the whole study: The study obtained around 150 million TRB reads, about 1.5 +/- 0.3 million per library.

The CDR3 contains 16 residues. Germline CDR1 is SGHTA and CDR2 is FQGNSA. Findings and limits, study-wide: Naive CXCR3-positive and CXCR3-negative cells shared TRBV-TRBJ usage; memory cells diverged.

Each CD8+ T cell subset was sorted in triplicate, under 350,000 cells each. Details on this clonotype: Its specificity is unknown.

Libraries were UMI-labeled 5' RACE TRB cDNA. TCRdb reworked the 5' RACE reads into one entry per CDR3 protein, no DNA. This table lists approximately 60,000 distinct CDR3 sequences. This sequence originates from a human donor in good health. Some clones in this sample may be carry-over from other donors' samples. This chain uses TRBV7-2 with TRBJ1-6; the D gene TCRdb calls, TRBD1, cannot be checked with no DNA. The specimen sequenced was memory CD8+ T cells from blood. The CDR3 sequence is CASSRDRSSYNSPLHF.